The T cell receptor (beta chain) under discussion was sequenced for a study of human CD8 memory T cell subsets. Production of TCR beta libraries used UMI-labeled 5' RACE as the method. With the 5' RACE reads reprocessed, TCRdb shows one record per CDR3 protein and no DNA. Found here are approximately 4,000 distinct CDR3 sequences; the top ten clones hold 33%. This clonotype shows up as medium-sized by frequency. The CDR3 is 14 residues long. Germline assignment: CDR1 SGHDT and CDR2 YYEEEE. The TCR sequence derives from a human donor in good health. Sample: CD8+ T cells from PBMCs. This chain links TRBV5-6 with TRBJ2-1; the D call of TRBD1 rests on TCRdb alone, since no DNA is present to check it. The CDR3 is CASSLVGTGNEQFF.